This TCR beta chain was captured in a study of T cell responses to AZD1222 COVID-19 vaccine. In the study overall: Timing groups of about 4 and about 12 weeks for second doses were pooled.

CDR3 length: 15 residues. This table comes from immunoSEQ multiplex PCR, and its TCRdb copy is limited to in-frame clones, with some not included. In the table there are tens of thousands of clones, approximately 91% of which are singletons. Comments on this clone: Its antigen remains unidentified.

Regarding the study as a whole: Repertoire sampling was restricted to post-peak T cell response timepoints. A reported finding is that nearly half of spike-specific TCRs target unmutated variant regions. The breadth and depth of Spike-specific TCRs increased once two AZD1222 doses had been given.

J is TRBJ1-1 and V is TRBV21-1; the table's D call TRBD1 went unverified against the DNA. TRBV21-1 is marked as a pseudogene. The TCR comes from an adult in good health. Material: peripheral blood, obtained on day 0 of AZD1222 vaccination. This CDR3 reads CASSKGHRANTEAFF. The CDR3 nucleotides read TGTGCCAGCAGCAAAGGCCACAGGGCAAACACTGAAGCTTTCTTT.